The sequence of this TCR beta chain was determined in a study of T cells in tuberculosis (dated by TCRdb to the late 2010s). About the investigation overall: To characterize T cells specific for the mycobacterial lipid antigen glucose monomycolate (GMM), the study used CD1B tetramers together with high-throughput TCR immunosequencing. The research as a whole found: The stringent sort gate may have missed T cells binding the CD1B-GMM tetramer with low affinity.

CDR1 and CDR2, looked up from the germline V gene (reference sequence), are SGHNT and YYREEE. Ends trimmed: V by 2 bases, J by 5 bases; bases unmatched to a gene: 3. The CDR3 has 14 amino acids, counting the end cysteine and phenylalanine. Only CDR3 DNA remains: 42 bases, in frame from the first base. PBMC were thawed, rested overnight, stained with a GMM-loaded CD1B tetramer, a Live/Dead dye and anti-CD3, and then sorted on a FACS Aria II. CD1B tetramers were loaded with C32 glucose monomycolate purified from Rhodococcus equi. Before cryopreservation, the PBMC later used for tetramer sorting had been depleted of CD14-expressing monocytes as part of a separate study. From each donor, some 100,000 tetramer-negative cells were also sorted and analyzed side by side with the tetramer-positive cells. Antigen-specific T cells were sorted from four healthy South African adults using GMM-loaded CD1B tetramers.

In this sample, this clone turned up once. Base quality data are lacking; no much larger clone is found one base away. Because TCR-alpha and TCR-beta chains were sequenced unpaired, no chain pairing information was available. The immunoSEQ multiplex PCR assay was used to generate TCR libraries, with TCR-beta and/or TCR-alpha/delta assays applied to each sample. Amplified TCR libraries were sequenced on the Illumina high-throughput platform. On the study's bioinformatics: Clustering and dimensionality reduction were performed using pairwise TCRdist distances among GMM-specific receptors from ex vivo sorted or in vitro expanded T cells. Sequence motifs, defined by gene usage and CDR3 content, were tested for enrichment in tetramer-positive compared with tetramer-negative populations. In TCRdb, the immuneACCESS table is reduced to in-frame sequences with V and J assigned. These tables do not hold every clone; where another copy was compared, an unresolved V gene accounts for under half, and the others remain unexplained. The V and J calls and clone size come from that table; D and trimming were worked out from the DNA. The sample records 61,000 or so clones, 81% of which are singletons. The top ten hold roughly 13% of the sample.

Sequenced: CD1b-GMM tetramer-negative cells sorted from PBMCs. The sample's cell subset or site, from its label and the paper: T cells not binding CD1B-GMM tetramer, sorted from same donor. This sequence was found in an adult woman with latent tuberculosis. The rearranged segments are TRBV5-4 and TRBJ1-1, with 10 junctional bases fitting TRBD1. CDR3 reads: CASSFWTGGTEAFF. The nucleotide sequence reads TGTGCCAGCAGCTTTTGGACAGGGGGAACTGAAGCTTTCTTT.